This T cell receptor (beta chain) was recorded in a study of T cell responses to AZD1222 COVID-19 vaccine. Study outcomes and limitations: Baseline seropositivity occurred in only a handful of AZD1222 recipients. Rises in breadth and depth of Spike-specific TCRs came after two AZD1222 doses. Distributed over spike, vaccine-associated CD4 TCRs predominated at 160-218 and 743-854.

Data came from immunoSEQ multiplex PCR; TCRdb stores just in-frame clones and leaves some out. The sample lists over 85,000 clones, approximately 89% occurring once. A remark on this clone: The antigen is unknown.

Germline CDR1 SEHNR, CDR2 FQNEAQ (reference sequence). The CDR3 covers 14 residues. V was clipped by 5 bases and J by 3 bases; unmatched bases: 5. This rearrangement joins TRBV7-9 to TRBJ2-7, with 9 bases lining up with TRBD1. Sample: peripheral blood, taken 28 days after the second AZD1222 dose. The receptor comes from an adult who received the AZD1222 COVID-19 vaccine. The CDR3 DNA reads as TGTGCCAGCAGCGCCCGGGACAGGGACTACGAGCAGTACTTC. Its translation: CASSARDRDYEQYF.